Below, 22 T cell receptor beta chains from the same sample are listed, as sequenced in a study of blood T cell repertoires in COVID-19. This table comes from immunoSEQ multiplex PCR, and its TCRdb copy is limited to in-frame clones, with some not included. Of hundreds of thousands of clones in the sample, 70% to 90% were seen once. Specimen: PBMCs or T cells enriched from blood (not recorded which). These receptors came from a woman aged 60 to 75 who had recovered from COVID-19.

This clone was observed a handful of times. The CDR3 DNA follows: TGTGCCAGCAGCAAAGGGACAGGGGGTAATTCACCCCTCCACTTT. This sequence encodes CASSKGTGGNSPLHF. The gene calls are TRBV5-8 and TRBJ1-6, with TRBD1 matching over 11 bases. CDR3 length: 15 amino acids. Germline CDR1 and CDR2: SGHTS and YDEGEE. The trim removed 4 bases at V and 6 bases at J, leaving 3 bases unmatched.

This clone was detected only once. The chain recombines TRBV5-6 with TRBJ1-2; 9 bases align to TRBD1. This CDR3 has 14 residues. CDR1 and CDR2 from the germline V gene are SGHDT and YYEEEE. Trimming removed 6 bases from V and 4 bases from J; junction bases left unmatched: 7. The CDR3 loop is CASTLRQGGYGYTF. CDR3 in DNA: TGTGCCAGCACCCTACGACAGGGGGGCTATGGCTACACCTTC. Based on the CDR3 plus reference TRBV5-6 and TRBJ1-2, the full variable domain is DAGVTQSPTHLIKTRGQQVTLRCSPKSGHDTVSWYQQALGQGPQFIFQYYEEEERQRGNFPDRFSGHQFPNYSSELNVNALLLGDSALYLCASTLRQGGYGYTFGSGTRLTVV.

The J gene is TRBJ1-6, the V gene TRBV30; tentative D call: TRBD1 (5 bases). This CDR3 region has 16 residues. Germline V gene data show CDR1 as GTSNPN and CDR2 as SVGIG (reference sequence). The chain's CDR3 is CATPTARSSYNSPLHF. In DNA form, the CDR3 reads TGTGCTACACCGACAGCCAGGAGCTCCTATAATTCACCCCTCCACTTT.

The chain has TRBV13 and TRBJ2-7, with a weak D call TRBD2 (5 bases). Germline CDR1 PRHDT, CDR2 FYEKMQ (reference sequence). With 4 bases removed from V and 4 bases from J, the gap between germline ends came to 5 bases. This CDR3 is built from 11 residues. This CDR3 reads CASSWRYEQYF. The CDR3 nucleotides are TGTGCCAGCAGCTGGAGGTACGAGCAGTACTTC.

The count of this clone is one. The same CDR3 can be traced to other DNA sequences in this sample. The rearrangement uses TRBV5-6 and TRBJ2-2; D is possibly TRBD2 (5 bases). The germline V and J ends were trimmed by 0 bases and 6 bases, with 9 bases remaining between them. Germline V gene data show CDR1 as SGHDT and CDR2 as YYEEEE. The CDR3 sequence is 14 residues long. CDR3 DNA: TGTGCCAGCAGCTTGGCCCCACTAGCCGGGGAGCTGTTTTTT. Its protein product is CASSLAPLAGELFF.

The rearrangement joins TRBV27 to TRBJ2-2; the D gene is possibly TRBD2 (6 bases). CDR1 is MNHEY and CDR2 is SMNVEV in the germline V gene (reference sequence). Trimming left V 7 bases short and J 2 bases short, with 20 bases between. The CDR3 has 17 amino acids. DNA for the CDR3: TGTGCCAGCACTTGGAGGGGAACAATCCCCAACACCGGGGAGCTGTTTTTT. Residues: CASTWRGTIPNTGELFF.

This sequence joins TRBV7-7 and TRBJ2-3; D is undetermined. From germline, CDR1 is SSHAT and CDR2 FNYEAQ (reference sequence). V gave up 3 bases and J gave up 4 bases, with 11 bases separating them. The CDR3 has 14 amino acids. CDR3: CASSLSLGADTQYF. The CDR3 nucleotides are TGTGCCAGCAGCTTGTCCCTCGGAGCAGATACGCAGTATTTT.

J is TRBJ2-7 and V is TRBV5-4, with TRBD1 matching over 7 bases. Germline CDR1 is SGHNT and CDR2 is YYREEE (reference sequence). The CDR3 runs 15 residues. Germline trimming cut 1 base from V and 4 bases from J; bases unmatched to any gene: 8. This CDR3 is CASSLQGEFEYEQYF. CDR3 coding DNA: TGTGCCAGCAGCTTGCAGGGGGAGTTTGAATACGAGCAGTACTTC.

The CDR3 nucleotides read TGCGCCAGCAGCTTGCAGTCCGGGGGAGGCGAAAAACTGTTTTTT. The encoded protein is CASSLQSGGGEKLFF. The chain links TRBV5-1 to TRBJ1-4; weak D call: TRBD1 (5 bases). The CDR3 runs 15 residues. Trimming stripped 1 base from V and 8 bases from J, with 15 bases between. CDR1 SGHRS and CDR2 YFSETQ come from the germline V gene.

The chain recombines TRBV5-6 with TRBJ2-3, with TRBD2 identical over 7 bases. With 0 bases clipped from V and 8 bases from J, the junction kept 9 bases outside the gene matches. The CDR3 runs 15 residues. Germline CDR1 is SGHDT and CDR2 is YYEEEE. The CDR3 sequence is CASSLGLAPSGTQYF. CDR3 coding DNA: TGTGCCAGCAGCTTGGGACTAGCACCGTCGGGTACGCAGTATTTT. Based on the CDR3 plus reference TRBV5-6 and TRBJ2-3, the full variable domain is DAGVTQSPTHLIKTRGQQVTLRCSPKSGHDTVSWYQQALGQGPQFIFQYYEEEERQRGNFPDRFSGHQFPNYSSELNVNALLLGDSALYLCASSLGLAPSGTQYFGPGTRLTVL.

The CDR3 loop reads CASSPVLTVAGVNYGYTF. Here the CDR3 DNA reads TGTGCCAGCTCACCAGTATTAACGGTCGCAGGGGTGAACTATGGCTACACCTTC. This chain uses TRBV18 with TRBJ1-2, with D possibly matching TRBD1 (6 bases). The CDR3 is 18 residues long. V was cut by 2 bases and J by 2 bases, with 21 bases left in between. Germline V CDR1 and CDR2: KGHSH, LQKENI.

This chain joins TRBV10-2 and TRBJ1-6; 7 bases agree with TRBD1. Trimming cost V 8 bases and J 5 bases; bases outside gene matches: 12. The germline gives CDR1 WSHSY, CDR2 SAAADI. The CDR3 consists of 16 residues. Here the CDR3 reads CASGDRVPANNSPLHF. Written as DNA, the CDR3 is TGCGCCAGCGGCGACAGGGTTCCCGCTAATAATTCACCCCTCCACTTT.

The chain is built from TRBV3-1 (or the pseudogene TRBV3-2) and TRBJ1-1, with D maybe TRBD1 (5 bases). Germline CDR1 and CDR2: LGHDT and YNNKEL (reference sequence). The CDR3 is 16 amino acids. Trimming stripped 0 bases from V and 4 bases from J, with 15 bases between. The CDR3 DNA is TGTGCCAGCAGCCAAGATCCGGGTCGGGGGACCACTGAAGCTTTCTTT. Translation gives CASSQDPGRGTTEAFF.

This chain uses TRBV6-4 with TRBJ2-7; 10 nucleotides agree with TRBD1. V gave up 3 bases and J gave up 3 bases; unmatched junction bases: 5. The CDR3 totals 15 residues. Per germline, CDR1 MRHNA and CDR2 SNTAGT. This CDR3 is CASSDSRDRGYEQYV. The CDR3 DNA is TGTGCCAGCAGTGATTCCCGGGACAGGGGCTACGAGCAGTACGTC.

The chain has TRBV6-4 and TRBJ2-7; tentative D call: TRBD2 (6 bases). Germline V gene lookup returns CDR1 MRHNA and CDR2 SNTAGT. This CDR3 contains 16 residues. Trimming removed 0 bases at V and 0 bases at J, with 12 bases between. The CDR3 DNA follows: TGTGCCAGCAGTGACTCGAAGGACGGGAGCTCCTACGAGCAGTACGTC. This codes for CASSDSKDGSSYEQYV.

The chain links TRBV5-1 to TRBJ1-4, with D possibly matching TRBD1 (5 bases). The V end lost 1 base, the J end lost 5 bases, and 12 bases lay between the germline ends. CDR1 is SGHRS, CDR2 YFSETQ, per germline. The CDR3 sequence is 15 residues long. The CDR3 nucleotides are TGCGCCAGCAGCTTGAACAGGCCCCTAAATGAAAAACTGTTTTTT. It yields the protein CASSLNRPLNEKLFF.

Only one count was recorded for this clone. The chain employs TRBV5-1 and TRBJ2-1; 13 bases are a match to TRBD2. Germline assignment: CDR1 SGHRS and CDR2 YFSETQ. The V gene end was trimmed by 4 bases and the J gene end by 0 bases; junction bases not matched to a gene: 7. The CDR3 runs to 18 residues. The chain's CDR3 is CASSPGTSGVSSYNEQFF. In nucleotides, the CDR3 is TGCGCCAGCAGCCCGGGGACTAGCGGGGTTAGCTCCTACAATGAGCAGTTCTTC.

The chain uses TRBV3-1 (or the pseudogene TRBV3-2) and TRBJ2-7, with TRBD1 matching over 10 bases. CDR3 length: 17 residues. After removal of 4 bases from V and 3 bases from J, the junction contained 12 bases not matched to a gene. Per the germline V gene, CDR1 is LGHDT and CDR2 is YNNKEL (reference sequence). This CDR3 is CASSPALPGQGSYEQYV. The CDR3 DNA sequence: TGTGCCAGCAGCCCGGCCCTTCCGGGACAGGGGAGCTACGAGCAGTACGTC.

The chain joins TRBV2 to TRBJ1-1; TRBD1 matches at 10 bases. V shed 5 bases and J 4 bases; nucleotides not matched to a gene: 7. This CDR3 has 15 residues. CDR1 is SNHLY and CDR2 is FYNNEI in the germline V gene. The CDR3 DNA sequence: TGTGCCAGCAGTCCCCGGGACAGGGGACGCACTGAAGCTTTCTTT. Its protein is CASSPRDRGRTEAFF.

The chain is built from TRBV4-2 and TRBJ1-2, with D perhaps TRBD1 (6 bases). The CDR3 contains 16 residues. The germline V gene has CDR1 LGHNA and CDR2 YNFKEQ. The V end lost 2 bases, the J end lost 3 bases, and 16 bases lay between the germline ends. The CDR3: CASSQFILGGDYGYTF. CDR3 nucleotide sequence: TGTGCCAGCAGCCAATTCATTCTAGGGGGGGACTATGGCTACACCTTC.

DNA of the CDR3: TGCAGCGTTCGGCCCCTCGCAGGGATGCCAGGACAGAATGAAAAACTGTTTTTT. Translating it yields CSVRPLAGMPGQNEKLFF. V is TRBV29-1 and J is TRBJ1-4; perhaps TRBD1 as D (6 bases). This CDR3 contains 18 residues. Germline V CDR1 and CDR2: SQVTM, ANQGSEA. The V gene lost 5 bases and the J gene lost 5 bases, with 27 bases spanning the gap.

The chain employs TRBV9 and TRBJ1-2; TRBD1 is a possible D gene (6 bases). CDR3 size: 14 residues. Germline V gene data show CDR1 as SGDLS and CDR2 as YYNGEE. The V gene lost 4 bases and the J gene lost 8 bases, with 18 bases spanning the gap. The CDR3 DNA follows: TGTGCCAGCAGCCCGAGCGGGGGGGCAAAGGGCTACACCTTC. It translates to CASSPSGGAKGYTF.